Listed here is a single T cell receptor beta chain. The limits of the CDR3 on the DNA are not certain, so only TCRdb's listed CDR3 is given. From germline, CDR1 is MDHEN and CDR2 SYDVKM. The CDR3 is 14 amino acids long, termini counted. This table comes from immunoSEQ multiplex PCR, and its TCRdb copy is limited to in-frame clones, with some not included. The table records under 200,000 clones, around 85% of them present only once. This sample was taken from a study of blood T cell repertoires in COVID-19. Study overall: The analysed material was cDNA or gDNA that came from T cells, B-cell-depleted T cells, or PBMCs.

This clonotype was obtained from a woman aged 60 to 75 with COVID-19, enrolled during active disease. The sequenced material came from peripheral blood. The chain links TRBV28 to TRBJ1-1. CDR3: CASRPLGFAPGSFF.